This T cell receptor beta chain was captured by sequencing in a study of blood T cell repertoires in COVID-19. J gave up 4 bases and V 6 bases, and 2 bases lay outside the gene matches. CDR1 is MNHEY, CDR2 SVGAGI, per germline. The CDR3 is 13 amino acids. Only in-frame clones appear in the TCRdb table, and some are missing; sequencing was by immunoSEQ multiplex PCR. The sample lists over 85,000 clones; about 72% were seen once. What was sequenced was peripheral blood. The chain couples TRBV6-5 to TRBJ1-5; TRBD1 matches 8 bases. The origin of this receptor is an older woman with acute or convalescent COVID-19. CDR3 sequence: CASRGQENQPQHF. In nucleotides, the CDR3 is TGTGCCAGCAGGGGACAGGAGAATCAGCCCCAGCATTTT.